The T cell receptor beta chain under discussion was sequenced for a study of tumor-infiltrating lymphocytes in primary liver carcinoma (dated by TCRdb to the late 2010s). Regarding the complete study: Surgical resection was performed in China between 2015 and March 2016 on about 5 patients with histopathologically diagnosed primary liver carcinoma. Samples yielded roughly 3.65 to 7.5 million productive TCRbeta reads; read depth did not differ significantly between tissue types. The five patients had tumors staged T1-T3 N0M0, with maximum diameters ranging from about 4.2 to 10 cm. Of the five patients (three men and two women, aged 30 to 69 years), four had hepatocellular carcinoma and one had combined HCC and intrahepatic cholangiocarcinoma. Reproducibility between technical replicate repertoires was high, with correlation coefficients above 0.95 and mean shared-clone rates around 0.88. A total of 35 specimens from 5 patients, comprising around 25 tumor regions, 5 adjacent noncancerous liver tissues and 5 peripheral blood samples, were covered by TCRbeta repertoire sequencing. Across five regions of each liver tumor, along with adjacent normal tissue and blood, the study brought together TCRbeta repertoire sequencing, expression microarrays and whole-exome sequencing.

This clonotype has ten or more counts. The clone's antigen remains unknown. Base-call qualities are not available, and no considerably larger clone is one nucleotide away. Using a constant-region primer and ProtoScript II reverse transcriptase, TCRbeta-specific cDNA was reverse-transcribed from 500 ng total RNA. TCRbeta libraries were built with three nested multiplex PCR rounds, a slightly modified ARM-PCR procedure. Each of the first two PCR rounds ran for around 10 cycles using multiplex TRBV1-TRBV30 forward primers together with a Cbeta reverse primer. Sample barcodes and Illumina adapters were added in a final 25-cycle PCR with Deep VentR polymerase. Before sequencing, amplicons between 200 and 500 bp were purified from gel using a QIAquick gel extraction kit. An Illumina HiSeq 2500 was used to sequence the TCRbeta amplicons with 250-bp paired-end reads. Under the source paper's analysis protocol: Trimmomatic v0.33 was used to quality-trim the reads, and FLASH v1.2.11 was used to merge paired reads so that full CDR3 sequences could be recovered. V, D and J germline segments were assigned to the rearranged TCRbeta sequences by MiGEC v1.2.1b. Clonotype statistics and Shannon-Wiener diversity indices were computed with VDJtools v1.0.0. To reduce sampling bias, subsequent analyses other than the diversity analysis used only the 250 most abundant clonotypes in each sample. TCRdb reworked the public reads: Q25 trimming with fastp, MiXCR clone assembly, productive beta chains retained. Rows are unified per CDR3 protein, each entry keeping the most common DNA and genes. For this entry, the V and J calls and clone size follow TCRdb and not the study's own pipeline. The sample yields fewer than 350,000 distinct CDR3 sequences; 65% were counted once. Jointly, the top ten make up 9% of the sample.

Blood RNA was extracted from unsorted whole blood with TRIzol reagent; germline DNA came from the DNeasy Blood & Tissue kit. At the time of sampling, the patients had chronic HBV infection and had not received any treatment. Before surgery, about 4 milliliters of peripheral blood were collected into K2EDTA tubes. What the research found in general, with its limitations: Compared with blood, tumors had a significantly larger share of the repertoire taken up by the top 250 clones (p = 0.039). Consistent with antigen-driven expansion, pairs of tumor regions showed higher repertoire overlap (mean about 36%) than either tumor-adjacent pairs (approximately 17%) or tumor-blood pairs (roughly 15%). With just five patients in the study, the authors point out that the findings should be validated in a larger study. Because only the TCR beta chain was sequenced and unpaired alpha chains were not captured, true repertoire diversity is likely underestimated. Because the samples were bulk and unsorted, CD4+ and CD8+ T cell repertoires could not be compared.

For CDR1 and CDR2, the germline V gene lists MNHEY and SVGEGT. The CDR3 measures 15 amino acids from cysteine to phenylalanine. CDR3 DNA is the only sequence kept; it has 45 bases, read in frame from the first base. At the junction V is shortened by 6 bases and J by 7 bases, with 19 bases in between. This receptor chain uses TRBV6-2 or TRBV6-3 and TRBJ1-5; TRBD1 is a weak D gene call, 6 bases matching. Sequenced material: peripheral blood. This clonotype originated in a man aged 40-50 years with primary liver carcinoma and hepatitis B virus infection. The CDR3 here reads CASSSGTYASQPQHF. In nucleotides, the sequence is TGTGCCAGCAGCTCAGGGACATACGCAAGCCAGCCCCAGCATTTT.